The present entry profiles one T cell receptor (beta chain) with its context. Mismatch with germline at one junction end may stem from a read error. The germline V gene has CDR1 SGHKS and CDR2 YYEKEE (reference sequence). This CDR3 is 14 amino acids long. The data were taken from a study of tumour-infiltrating T cells in Burkitt lymphoma. Background on the study: Repertoire clonality predicted overall and progression-free survival.

Profiled with immunoSEQ multiplex PCR; TCRdb holds only in-frame clones, not every one. This sample carries just under 8,000 clones, 73% of them seen once, and the ten largest clones take approximately 42%. The clonotype originates from a human donor with diffuse large B-cell lymphoma. Sequenced sample: tumor tissue. The chain joins TRBV5-5 to TRBJ2-7; D remains ambiguous. The chain's CDR3 is CASSFLMNSDEQYF. The CDR3 nucleotides read TGTGCCAGCAGCTTCTTAATGAACTCCGACGAGCAGTACTTC.